What follows is one TCR beta chain and its context. Clones were read by immunoSEQ multiplex PCR, and TCRdb kept only the in-frame ones, dropping some. The sample includes some 640,000 clones, around 87% of them seen just once. This record comes from a study of shared T cell receptors in the human thymus. The CDR3 loop spans 18 amino acids. The J segment lost 4 bases and the V segment lost 4 bases, leaving 14 bases of the junction unmatched. Germline values: CDR1 SGHRS, CDR2 YFSETQ. In addition, the sample was reused for a study of human thymus T cells. From that paper: Healthy Finnish infants undergoing corrective surgery for congenital heart defects provided the donor material. Corrective heart surgery yielded the resections from which the thymus tissue came. V and J genes seemed to be used with bias in thymic and blood repertoires.

The sequencing sample was made of thymocytes. This rearrangement joins TRBV5-1 to TRBJ1-6; TRBD1 agrees at 7 bases. The sequence derives from a boy younger than two with a congenital heart defect. CDR3 protein: CASSQRAAGQSYNSPLHF. The DNA of the CDR3 is TGCGCCAGCAGCCAAAGGGCGGCGGGACAGTCTTATAATTCACCCCTCCACTTT.